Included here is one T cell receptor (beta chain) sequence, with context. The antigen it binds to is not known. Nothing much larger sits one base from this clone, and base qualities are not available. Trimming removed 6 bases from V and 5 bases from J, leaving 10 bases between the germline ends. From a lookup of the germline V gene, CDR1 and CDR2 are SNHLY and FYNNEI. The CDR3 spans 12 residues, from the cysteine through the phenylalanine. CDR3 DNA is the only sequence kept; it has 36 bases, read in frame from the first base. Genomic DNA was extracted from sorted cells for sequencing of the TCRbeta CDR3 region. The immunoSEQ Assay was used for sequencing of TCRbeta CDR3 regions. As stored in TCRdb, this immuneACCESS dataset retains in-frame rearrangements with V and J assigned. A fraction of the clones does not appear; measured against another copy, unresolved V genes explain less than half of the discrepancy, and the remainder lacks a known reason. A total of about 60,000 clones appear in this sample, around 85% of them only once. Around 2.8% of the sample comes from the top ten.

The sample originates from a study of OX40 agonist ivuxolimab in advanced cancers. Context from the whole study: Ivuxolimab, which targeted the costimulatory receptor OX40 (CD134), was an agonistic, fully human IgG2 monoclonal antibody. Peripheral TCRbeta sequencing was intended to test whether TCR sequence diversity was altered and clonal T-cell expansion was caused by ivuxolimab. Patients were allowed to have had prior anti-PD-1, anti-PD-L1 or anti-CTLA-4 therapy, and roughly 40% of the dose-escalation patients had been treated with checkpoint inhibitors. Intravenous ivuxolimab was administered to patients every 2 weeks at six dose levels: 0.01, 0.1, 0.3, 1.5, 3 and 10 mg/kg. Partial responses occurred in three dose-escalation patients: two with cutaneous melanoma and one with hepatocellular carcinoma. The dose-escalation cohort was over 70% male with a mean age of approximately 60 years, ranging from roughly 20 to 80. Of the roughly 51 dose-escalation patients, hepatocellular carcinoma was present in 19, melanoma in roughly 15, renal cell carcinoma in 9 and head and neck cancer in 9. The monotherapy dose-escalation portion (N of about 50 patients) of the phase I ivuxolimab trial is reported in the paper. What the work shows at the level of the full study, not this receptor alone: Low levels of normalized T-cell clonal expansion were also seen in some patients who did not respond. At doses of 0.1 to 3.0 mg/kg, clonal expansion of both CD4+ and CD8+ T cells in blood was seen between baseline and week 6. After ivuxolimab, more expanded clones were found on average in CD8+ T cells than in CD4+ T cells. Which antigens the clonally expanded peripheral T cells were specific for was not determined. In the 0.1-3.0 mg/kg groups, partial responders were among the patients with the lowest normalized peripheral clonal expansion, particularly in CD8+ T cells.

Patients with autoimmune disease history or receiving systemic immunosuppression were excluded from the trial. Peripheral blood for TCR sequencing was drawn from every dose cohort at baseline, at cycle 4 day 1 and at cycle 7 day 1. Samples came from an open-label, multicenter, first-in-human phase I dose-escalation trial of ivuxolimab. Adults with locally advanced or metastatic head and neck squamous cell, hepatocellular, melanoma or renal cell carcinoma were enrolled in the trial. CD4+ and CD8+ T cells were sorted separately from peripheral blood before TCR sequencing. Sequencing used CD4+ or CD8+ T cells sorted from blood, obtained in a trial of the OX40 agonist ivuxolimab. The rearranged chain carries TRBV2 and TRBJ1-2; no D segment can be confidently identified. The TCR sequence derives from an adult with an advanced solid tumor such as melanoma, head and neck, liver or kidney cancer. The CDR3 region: CASRESTYGYTF. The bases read TGTGCCAGCAGGGAAAGCACTTATGGCTACACCTTC. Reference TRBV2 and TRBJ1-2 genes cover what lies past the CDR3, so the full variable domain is EPEVTQTPSHQVTQMGQEVILRCVPISNHLYFYWYRQILGQKVEFLVSFYNNEISEKSEIFDDQFSVERPDGSNFTLKIRSTKLEDSAMYFCASRESTYGYTFGSGTRLTVV.